The 32 T cell receptor beta chains in this list originate from one sample, sequenced in a study of cytomegalovirus exposure and HLA in healthy donors. The study ran its PCR with 60 Vbeta and 13 Jbeta primers. This table comes from immunoSEQ multiplex PCR, and its TCRdb copy is limited to in-frame clones, with some not included. Among 150,000 to 250,000 clones listed, 75% to 90% were seen once. Sequenced input: PBMCs. These receptors were taken from a woman aged 45 to 65 in good health and CMV-seropositive.

This sequence joins TRBV28 and TRBJ2-7; maybe TRBD2 (6 bases). The CDR3 is made up of 16 amino acids. Germline V gene sequence: CDR1 MDHEN, CDR2 SYDVKM. Trimming removed 6 bases from V and 2 bases from J, with 20 bases in between. CDR3 in amino acids: CASSRFAGGPAYEQYF. As DNA, the CDR3 is TGTGCCAGCAGCCGATTCGCCGGGGGTCCCGCCTACGAGCAGTACTTC.

This clone was recorded a few times. The chain has TRBV5-4 and TRBJ2-4; 10 bases agree with TRBD1. The CDR3 runs to 15 residues. The germline gives CDR1 SGHNT, CDR2 YYREEE (reference sequence). Unmatched junction bases numbered 3, after V lost 0 bases and J lost 6 bases. The CDR3 is CASSLAGQGINIQYF. The CDR3 DNA reads TGTGCCAGCAGCTTGGCGGGACAGGGGATAAACATTCAGTACTTC.

The rearrangement links TRBV10-1 to TRBJ2-1; TRBD2 aligns across 9 bases. The CDR3 is 15 amino acids. Trimming took 3 bases from V and 7 from J; bases not matched to a gene: 7. Germline V gives CDR1 WNHNN, CDR2 SYGVQD (reference sequence). CDR3 nucleotide sequence: TGCGCCAGCAGTGAACACCGCGGGGGGGTAAATGAGCAGTTCTTC. It specifies CASSEHRGGVNEQFF.

The CDR3 coding sequence is TGTGCCAGCAGCATGGGGGACTACCCTCATATGGCCCAGTACTTC. Translating it yields CASSMGDYPHMAQYF. This rearrangement joins TRBV7-3 to TRBJ2-5, with 7 positions matching TRBD2. The germline V gene encodes CDR1 SGHTA and CDR2 FQGTGA. V lost 5 bases and J lost 9; bases outside the gene matches: 15. The CDR3 is 15 amino acids.

The rearrangement joins TRBV7-3 to TRBJ2-1; D is perhaps TRBD2 (6 bases). Per germline, CDR1 SGHTA and CDR2 FQGTGA. The V end was cut by 0 bases, the J end by 9 bases, with 9 bases between. There are 13 residues in the CDR3. The DNA for the CDR3 is TGTGCCAGCAGCTTAACGTTGGGAGGTGAGCAGTTCTTC. This gives the protein CASSLTLGGEQFF.

V gene TRBV7-2 combines with J gene TRBJ2-7; 9 positions agree with TRBD2. The CDR3 is 16 amino acids. V lost 1 base and J lost 0; bases outside the gene matches: 4. From germline, CDR1 is SGHTA and CDR2 FQGNSA. The CDR3: CASSLGGGGGSYEQYF. Written as DNA, the CDR3 is TGTGCCAGCAGCTTAGGGGGCGGGGGGGGCTCCTACGAGCAGTACTTC.

V gene TRBV29-1 combines with J gene TRBJ1-2; D may be TRBD1 (5 bases). V lost 4 bases, J lost 8 bases, and 11 bases lay in between. Per the germline V gene, CDR1 is SQVTM and CDR2 is ANQGSEA. There are 11 residues in the CDR3. CDR3 nucleotide sequence: TGCAGCGTTGGGGGACTCGAGGGCTACACCTTC. Its translation: CSVGGLEGYTF.

The V call is TRBV4-2, the J call TRBJ2-2; 8 bases map to TRBD2. The CDR3 is 16 amino acids. The J segment lost 7 bases and the V segment lost 7 bases, leaving 14 bases of the junction unmatched. Germline CDR1 is LGHNA and CDR2 is YNFKEQ. CDR3 loop: CASNEPGTRGHGELFF. DNA for the CDR3: TGTGCCAGCAACGAGCCCGGGACTAGGGGCCACGGGGAGCTGTTTTTT.

V usage is TRBV29-1 and J usage is TRBJ2-1; D possibly corresponds to TRBD2 (5 bases). With 5 bases removed from V and 9 bases from J, the gap between germline ends came to 17 bases. The CDR3 contains 13 residues. CDR1 is SQVTM and CDR2 is ANQGSEA in the germline V gene. As DNA, the CDR3 is TGCAGCGTTTTAGCGATCTCCCACACTGAGCAGTTCTTC. Translation gives CSVLAISHTEQFF.

The chain carries TRBV15 and TRBJ2-2, with D maybe TRBD1 (6 bases). Looked up from germline, CDR1 is LNHNV and CDR2 is YYDKDF (reference sequence). V shed 5 bases and J shed 2 bases, with 15 bases lying between them. The CDR3 loop spans 16 amino acids. The DNA for the CDR3 is TGTGCCACCAGCGCACACCGGGACACTAACACCGGGGAGCTGTTTTTT. Protein: CATSAHRDTNTGELFF.

V usage is TRBV14 and J usage is TRBJ2-7; 8 nucleotides line up with TRBD1. Trimming took 5 bases from V and 0 from J; bases not matched to a gene: 6. The CDR3 is 15 amino acids. Germline CDR1 and CDR2: SGHDN and FVKESK. CDR3 coding DNA: TGTGCCAGCAGCTCAAGACAGGGGATCTCCTACGAGCAGTACTTC. Translated: CASSSRQGISYEQYF.

The CDR3 DNA sequence: TGCGCCAGCAGCCAAGGGACTAGCGGGGGATCGCAGACCCAGTACTTC. Translated: CASSQGTSGGSQTQYF. The chain combines TRBV4-1 with TRBJ2-5; 13 bases line up with TRBD2. The CDR3 has 16 residues. V gave up 1 base and J gave up 6 bases; unmatched junction bases: 5. Germline V gene data show CDR1 as MGHRA and CDR2 as YSYEKL.

This clone has just one count. The chain carries TRBV28 and TRBJ2-2; D is ambiguous. Trimming took 7 bases from V and 7 from J, leaving 10 bases between them. The CDR3 has 12 residues. Germline V gives CDR1 MDHEN, CDR2 SYDVKM. The chain's CDR3 is CASKEANGELFF. The DNA for the CDR3 is TGTGCCAGCAAAGAGGCCAACGGGGAGCTGTTTTTT.

This chain joins TRBV7-9 and TRBJ1-2; 7 positions agree with TRBD1. This CDR3 has 13 amino acids. Losses at the gene ends were 10 bases for V and 2 bases for J; bases not matched to a gene: 7. Germline V gene sequence: CDR1 SEHNR, CDR2 FQNEAQ (reference sequence). CDR3 amino acids: CAIATGSNYGYTF. The CDR3 DNA sequence: TGTGCCATTGCGACAGGGTCCAACTATGGCTACACCTTC. Full variable domain (rest looked up from reference TRBV7-9 and TRBJ1-2): DTGVSQNPRHKITKRGQNVTFRCDPISEHNRLYWYRQTLGQGPEFLTYFQNEAQLEKSRLLSDRFSAERPKGSFSTLEIQRTEQGDSAMYLCAIATGSNYGYTFGSGTRLTVV.

The DNA for the CDR3 is TGTGCCAGCAGTGAGGTGGGGGCCACAGATACGCAGTATTTT. It codes for CASSEVGATDTQYF. The chain carries TRBV2 and TRBJ2-3; tentative D call: TRBD1 (6 bases). This CDR3 comprises 14 residues. CDR1 SNHLY and CDR2 FYNNEI come from the germline V gene. V was trimmed by 3 bases and J by 2 bases, leaving 9 bases between them.

V is TRBV14 and J is TRBJ1-4; 7 positions match TRBD1. Germline lookup yields CDR1 SGHDN and CDR2 FVKESK. J gave up 8 bases and V 0 bases, and 9 bases lay outside the gene matches. The CDR3 is 16 residues long. The CDR3 DNA reads as TGTGCCAGCAGCCAAGATTGGACAGGCGGCGCCGAAAAACTGTTTTTT. Its protein is CASSQDWTGGAEKLFF.

This clone has a handful of counts. V is TRBV6-1 and J is TRBJ1-2; a possible D gene is TRBD1 (6 bases). V lost 8 bases, J lost 3 bases, and 13 bases lay in between. Germline V CDR1 and CDR2: MNHNS, SASEGT. CDR3 length equals 13 residues. The CDR3 here is CASQLGAYYGYTF. The DNA of the CDR3 is TGTGCCAGCCAACTGGGGGCGTACTATGGCTACACCTTC.

A few counts support this clone. The V gene is TRBV10-2, the J gene TRBJ1-2; 9 positions agree with TRBD1. Germline CDR1 reads WSHSY; CDR2 reads SAAADI. V gave up 8 bases and J gave up 6 bases; unmatched junction bases: 10. CDR3 length: 14 residues. CDR3 residues: CASQIPGQGNGYTF. Written as DNA, the CDR3 is TGCGCCAGCCAAATCCCGGGACAGGGAAATGGCTACACCTTC.

The chain recombines TRBV28 with TRBJ2-5; TRBD1 matches at 8 bases. The tail of the sequence fits TRBJ2-7 better, so the J call may be wrong. The CDR3 spans 15 residues. From germline, CDR1 is MDHEN and CDR2 SYDVKM. The DNA of the CDR3 is TGTGCCAGCAGTTTCGGGACAGGCGGGTCCTACGAGCAGTACTTC. Translated: CASSFGTGGSYEQYF.

The J gene is TRBJ1-5, the V gene TRBV10-3; no reliable D call. This CDR3 region has 14 residues. Trimming took off 4 bases at V and 0 bases at J, with 7 bases between the two ends. Germline values: CDR1 ENHRY, CDR2 SYGVKD. The CDR3 DNA sequence: TGTGCCATCAGTGGGCAGAATAGCAATCAGCCCCAGCATTTT. Translation gives CAISGQNSNQPQHF.

CDR3 coding DNA: TGTGCCAGCAGATGGCGGTCACTCCGCACTGAAGCTTTCTTT. Its translation: CASRWRSLRTEAFF. The chain carries TRBV2 and TRBJ1-1; D gene uncertain. The CDR3 has 14 residues. Between the trimmed V and J ends, which lost 6 bases and 4 bases, there was a span of 15 bases. Germline-derived CDR1 and CDR2 are SNHLY and FYNNEI.

V is TRBV5-8 and J is TRBJ1-3, with unresolved D. V was pared by 3 bases and J by 4 bases, with 8 bases between. The germline gives CDR1 SGHTS, CDR2 YDEGEE. CDR3 length: 13 amino acids. CDR3 region: CASSSSRGNTIYF. The DNA for the CDR3 is TGTGCCAGCAGCTCCTCTAGGGGAAACACCATATATTTT.

The CDR3 spells CASSLMASGGPDEQFF. As DNA, the CDR3 is TGCGCCAGCAGCTTGATGGCATCCGGGGGTCCGGATGAGCAGTTCTTC. The chain carries TRBV5-1 and TRBJ2-1; weak D call: TRBD2 (6 bases). V was cut by 1 base and J by 8 bases, with 19 bases left in between. The germline CDR1 and CDR2 sequences are SGHRS and YFSETQ. The CDR3 is made up of 16 amino acids.

The chain combines TRBV5-6 with TRBJ2-3; 7 bases line up with TRBD2. With V trimmed by 0 bases and J by 2 bases, 6 bases remained unmatched. Germline V lookup: CDR1 SGHDT, CDR2 YYEEEE. The CDR3 loop spans 16 amino acids. The CDR3: CASSLAVGRPTDTQYF. CDR3 nucleotides: TGTGCCAGCAGCTTGGCCGTCGGGAGGCCCACAGATACGCAGTATTTT.

The rearrangement uses TRBV10-3 and TRBJ1-5; unclear D gene. The CDR3 consists of 15 residues. Deletions cut 2 bases from V and 5 bases from J, with 13 bases between. Germline V gives CDR1 ENHRY, CDR2 SYGVKD. The CDR3 DNA is TGTGCCATCAGTGAGGACGGGTTACCATATCAGCCCCAGCATTTT. It codes for CAISEDGLPYQPQHF.

This sequence joins TRBV30 and TRBJ2-7; the match to TRBD2 covers 9 bases. This CDR3 has 13 amino acids. Per germline, CDR1 GTSNPN and CDR2 SVGIG (reference sequence). The trim removed 1 base at V and 7 bases at J, leaving 5 bases unmatched. The CDR3 loop reads CAWSGLAGREQYF. In DNA form, the CDR3 reads TGTGCCTGGAGTGGCCTAGCGGGACGGGAGCAGTACTTC.

This chain joins TRBV10-3 and TRBJ1-2, with TRBD1 identical over 8 bases. V lost 10 bases and J lost 5; bases outside the gene matches: 15. The CDR3 has 15 amino acids. Germline V gene sequence: CDR1 ENHRY, CDR2 SYGVKD. As DNA, the CDR3 is TGTGCCAGCGCCCCAGGACAGGGAGGGTTATATGGCTACACCTTC. Amino acid sequence: CASAPGQGGLYGYTF.

Details on this clone: The junction does not match germline at one end; this may be a read error. The chain couples TRBV10-1 to TRBJ2-1, with TRBD2 matching 12 bases. The CDR3 consists of 15 residues. Germline V gives CDR1 WNHNN, CDR2 SYGVQD (reference sequence). Here the CDR3 reads CASSGGLAGYNGQFF. The CDR3 nucleotides read TGCGCCAGCAGTGGGGGACTAGCGGGCTACAATGGGCAGTTCTTC.

The count of this clone is one. The rearrangement links TRBV5-1 to TRBJ2-5; TRBD1 matches 11 bases. The CDR3 covers 16 residues. Germline trimming cut 2 bases from V and 1 base from J; bases unmatched to any gene: 4. Germline V gives CDR1 SGHRS, CDR2 YFSETQ. CDR3 residues: CASSFGQGAPQETQYF. The DNA of the CDR3 is TGCGCCAGCAGCTTCGGACAGGGGGCGCCCCAAGAGACCCAGTACTTC.

This chain links TRBV6-5 with TRBJ1-5; 9 bases agree with TRBD1. The CDR3 has 14 amino acids. After removal of 6 bases from V and 7 bases from J, the junction contained 7 bases not matched to a gene. Germline lookup yields CDR1 MNHEY and CDR2 SVGAGI. This chain's CDR3 is CASSSGQGVQPQHF. DNA of the CDR3: TGTGCCAGCAGCTCGGGACAGGGTGTACAGCCCCAGCATTTT.

The chain recombines TRBV5-4 with TRBJ2-7, with D possibly matching TRBD2 (6 bases). Germline V lookup: CDR1 SGHNT, CDR2 YYREEE (reference sequence). The CDR3 consists of 14 residues. V was shortened by 1 base and J by 2 bases, with 10 bases between the two germline ends. The CDR3 DNA sequence: TGTGCCAGCAGCTTGACTAGGGAGGCCTACGAGCAGTACTTC. Protein product: CASSLTREAYEQYF.

This clone was observed a few times. The gene calls are TRBV4-3 and TRBJ2-1; D is uncertain. V lost 0 bases and J 0 bases, leaving 6 bases between the germline ends. There are 15 residues in the CDR3. Germline V gene sequence: CDR1 LGHNA, CDR2 YSLEER. Here the CDR3 DNA reads TGCGCCAGCAGCCAAGATACCAGCTCCTACAATGAGCAGTTCTTC. Amino acid sequence: CASSQDTSSYNEQFF.